Below, 2 T cell receptor beta chains from the same sample are listed, as sequenced in a study of T cell responses to AZD1222 COVID-19 vaccine. Produced via immunoSEQ multiplex PCR; TCRdb's table is partial and in-frame only. The repertoire consists of tens of thousands of clones, with about 90% occurring once and the leading ten covering roughly 1.1%. Specimen: peripheral blood, collected 28 days after the second AZD1222 dose. These receptors were obtained from an adult who received the AZD1222 COVID-19 vaccine.

CDR3 DNA sequence: TGTGCCAGCAGTCAAGGGGTGTCAGGGAAGGATTTCTTT. The encoded protein is CASSQGVSGKDFF. V and J are TRBV2 and TRBJ1-1; D might be TRBD1 (5 bases). This CDR3 has 13 residues. Germline lookup yields CDR1 SNHLY and CDR2 FYNNEI. Trimming removed 5 bases at V and 13 bases at J, with 20 bases between.

The gene calls are TRBV7-9 and TRBJ1-4; perhaps TRBD1 as D (5 bases). The CDR3 is made up of 14 amino acids. Germline values: CDR1 SEHNR, CDR2 FQNEAQ (reference sequence). V lost 2 bases, J lost 6 bases, and 10 bases lay in between. The CDR3 here is CASSLRGADEKLFF. In DNA, the CDR3 is TGTGCCAGCAGCTTACGTGGGGCGGATGAAAAACTGTTTTTT.